One sample yielded the 24 T cell receptor beta chains listed below, sequenced in a study of vaccination and CD4 T cells after COVID-19. The time point is: late sampling 161 to 241 days after vaccination in a few convalescent patients. TCRdb independently ran MiXCR on the PCR reads; one entry per CDR3 protein. The sample includes approximately 30,000 distinct CDR3 sequences, 51% of them seen just once. The starting material was CD4+ T cells from blood, obtained about 7 months after SARS-CoV-2 vaccination. The source of these receptors is a human donor who had recovered from COVID-19.

This sequence joins TRBV20-1 and TRBJ2-3; 9 bases map to TRBD1. The CDR3 has 13 amino acids. V shed 4 bases and J 5 bases; nucleotides not matched to a gene: 4. Germline assignment: CDR1 DFQATT and CDR2 SNEGSKA (reference sequence). CDR3 DNA sequence: TGCAGTGCTATACAGGGGGCGATAGATACGCAGTATTTT. Protein sequence: CSAIQGAIDTQYF.

This chain connects TRBV28 to TRBJ1-5, with D uncertain. The CDR3 is 14 residues long. V dropped 6 bases and J dropped 7 bases, with 16 bases sitting between them. Per the germline V gene, CDR1 is MDHEN and CDR2 is SYDVKM. CDR3 sequence reads: CASSSPRGYQPQHF. The DNA for the CDR3 is TGTGCCAGCAGCTCTCCCCGGGGATACCAGCCCCAGCATTTT.

This clonotype is medium-sized (0.01 to 0.1%) by share. The chain links TRBV14 to TRBJ1-5; no clear D. This CDR3 contains 13 residues. V lost 1 base and J lost 3, with 4 bases in between. CDR1 SGHDN and CDR2 FVKESK come from the germline V gene. Written as DNA, the CDR3 is TGTGCCAGCAGCCAAGGGATCAATCAGCCCCAGCATTTT. Translating gives CASSQGINQPQHF.

This sequence joins TRBV5-4 and TRBJ2-3; D unresolved. The V end was cut by 0 bases, the J end by 4 bases, with 9 bases between. There are 14 residues in the CDR3. Germline V gene data show CDR1 as SGHNT and CDR2 as YYREEE (reference sequence). The CDR3 region is CASSLALLADTQYF. Here the CDR3 DNA reads TGTGCCAGCAGCTTGGCATTGCTTGCAGATACGCAGTATTTT.

The DNA of the CDR3 is TGTGCCAGCAGCTTTAGCGGGGGAGGGACAGATACGCAGTATTTT. Amino acids: CASSFSGGGTDTQYF. The chain joins TRBV5-6 to TRBJ2-3, with TRBD2 identical over 9 bases. The trim removed 2 bases at V and 3 bases at J, leaving 4 bases unmatched. The CDR3 contains 15 residues. Germline V gives CDR1 SGHDT, CDR2 YYEEEE.

This clonotype was observed a few times. The chain joins TRBV10-3 to TRBJ2-3; unclear D gene. Germline values: CDR1 ENHRY, CDR2 SYGVKD. Between the trimmed V and J ends, which lost 6 bases and 3 bases, there was a span of 10 bases. The CDR3 runs 13 residues. CDR3 nucleotide sequence: TGTGCCATCAGCCCCGCCGAGACAGATACGCAGTATTTT. It codes for CAISPAETDTQYF.

The rearrangement joins TRBV7-9 to TRBJ2-2, with D tentatively TRBD1 or TRBD2 (6 bases each). Germline V CDR1 and CDR2: SEHNR, FQNEAQ (reference sequence). The CDR3 extends over 16 amino acids. Trimming cost V 5 bases and J 3 bases, with 16 bases left between them. The chain's CDR3 is CASSLGNGGYTGELFF. The CDR3 DNA follows: TGTGCCAGCAGCCTTGGTAACGGGGGCTACACCGGGGAGCTGTTTTTT. The full variable domain, completed using reference TRBV7-9 and TRBJ2-2, is DTGVSQNPRHKITKRGQNVTFRCDPISEHNRLYWYRQTLGQGPEFLTYFQNEAQLEKSRLLSDRFSAERPKGSFSTLEIQRTEQGDSAMYLCASSLGNGGYTGELFFGEGSRLTVL.

The chain recombines TRBV7-9 with TRBJ1-1; D is possibly TRBD1 (6 bases). The germline V and J ends were trimmed by 8 bases and 6 bases, with 13 bases remaining between them. This CDR3 spans 12 amino acids. Germline loops: CDR1 SEHNR, CDR2 FQNEAQ (reference sequence). The CDR3 DNA reads as TGTGCCAGCGACGCCAGGGGACCTGAAGCTTTCTTT. Its translation is CASDARGPEAFF.

This clonotype turned up a few times. V is TRBV27 and J is TRBJ1-2; unclear D gene. The CDR3 spans 14 residues. CDR1 is MNHEY, CDR2 SMNVEV, per germline (reference sequence). V lost 4 bases, J lost 8 bases, and 17 bases lay in between. The CDR3 DNA follows: TGTGCCAGCAGTTGGACGTACCCAGTTGAGGGCTACACCTTC. Translating it yields CASSWTYPVEGYTF.

V gene TRBV28 combines with J gene TRBJ1-1; possibly TRBD1 for D (5 bases). V lost 7 bases to trimming and J lost 8 bases, with 20 bases between them. The CDR3 loop spans 14 amino acids. The germline CDR1 and CDR2 sequences are MDHEN and SYDVKM. The CDR3 loop reads CASIIRPQGGEAFF. CDR3 DNA sequence: TGTGCCAGCATCATCAGACCGCAGGGTGGGGAAGCTTTCTTT.

This clonotype was seen more than once but under ten times. The rearrangement links TRBV15 to TRBJ2-3, with 7 bases that match TRBD2. The J segment lost 2 bases and the V segment lost 0 bases, leaving 5 bases of the junction unmatched. The CDR3 loop spans 16 amino acids. Germline V gene sequence: CDR1 LNHNV, CDR2 YYDKDF (reference sequence). The CDR3 DNA reads as TGTGCCACCAGCAGAGATCTAGCGGCCCACACAGATACGCAGTATTTT. As protein: CATSRDLAAHTDTQYF. Based on the CDR3 plus reference TRBV15 and TRBJ2-3, the full variable domain is DAMVIQNPRYQVTQFGKPVTLSCSQTLNHNVMYWYQQKSSQAPKLLFHYYDKDFNNEADTPDNFQSRRPNTSFCFLDIRSPGLGDTAMYLCATSRDLAAHTDTQYFGPGTRLTVL.

The V call is TRBV7-9, the J call TRBJ2-3; D is possibly TRBD2 (5 bases). The germline V gene has CDR1 SEHNR and CDR2 FQNEAQ (reference sequence). With 5 bases removed from V and 1 base from J, the gap between germline ends came to 19 bases. CDR3 length: 17 residues. CDR3 sequence: CASSPPFLSGRTDTQYF. The CDR3 nucleotides are TGTGCCAGCAGCCCCCCATTCCTCAGCGGTCGCACAGATACGCAGTATTTT.

The chain carries TRBV7-6 and TRBJ2-5; 8 nucleotides align to TRBD1. CDR3 length equals 15 residues. Germline V gene sequence: CDR1 SGHVS, CDR2 FNYEAQ. V lost 5 bases and J lost 4; bases outside the gene matches: 9. CDR3 DNA sequence: TGTGCCAGCAGCCCCCAAGACAGGGGAGTAGAGACCCAGTACTTC. Translation: CASSPQDRGVETQYF.

This chain links TRBV6-5 with TRBJ2-3; TRBD2 might be the D (6 bases). The CDR3 is made up of 17 amino acids. Trimming stripped 0 bases from V and 0 bases from J, with 13 bases between. Per the germline V gene, CDR1 is MNHEY and CDR2 is SVGAGI. In DNA form, the CDR3 reads TGTGCCAGCAGTTACTCGTATGCAGGGACTAGCACAGATACGCAGTATTTT. This translates into CASSYSYAGTSTDTQYF.

The chain has TRBV2 and TRBJ2-5, with 8 bases that match TRBD1. Per germline, CDR1 SNHLY and CDR2 FYNNEI. This CDR3 is 14 amino acids long. The V gene end was trimmed by 5 bases and the J gene end by 2 bases; junction bases not matched to a gene: 4. The CDR3 nucleotides are TGTGCCAGCAGTCCCGGGACAGGTCAAGAGACCCAGTACTTC. This sequence encodes CASSPGTGQETQYF.

V is TRBV19 and J is TRBJ1-6; D remains ambiguous. The CDR3 is made up of 14 amino acids. Looked up from germline, CDR1 is LNHDA and CDR2 is SQIVND (reference sequence). Trimming removed 6 bases from V and 0 bases from J, with 6 bases in between. CDR3 in DNA: TGTGCCAGTAGCCTAAGCTCCTATAATTCACCCCTCCACTTT. Its protein is CASSLSSYNSPLHF. Full variable domain (remainder filled in from reference TRBV19 and TRBJ1-6): DGGITQSPKYLFRKEGQNVTLSCEQNLNHDAMYWYRQDPGQGLRLIYYSQIVNDFQKGDIAEGYSVSREKKESFPLTVTSAQKNPTAFYLCASSLSSYNSPLHFGNGTRLTVT.

This clonotype occurred a few times. The V gene is TRBV30, the J gene TRBJ2-5; D is unresolved. The germline V and J ends were trimmed by 4 bases and 0 bases, with 9 bases remaining between them. The CDR3 totals 13 residues. Germline CDR1 reads GTSNPN; CDR2 reads SVGIG (reference sequence). CDR3 coding DNA: TGTGCCTGGAACTTGGCGTACCAAGAGACCCAGTACTTC. It specifies CAWNLAYQETQYF.

The CDR3 bases are TGTGCCAGCAGTTTATGGCGGGAGGAGAACACCGGGGAGCTGTTTTTT. It specifies CASSLWREENTGELFF. The chain uses TRBV28 and TRBJ2-2; 8 bases map to TRBD2. The CDR3 extends over 16 amino acids. Germline assignment: CDR1 MDHEN and CDR2 SYDVKM. V gave up 0 bases and J gave up 1 base; unmatched junction bases: 1.

CDR3 region: CASSFKASNQPQHF. CDR3 DNA sequence: TGTGCCAGCAGTTTTAAGGCTAGCAATCAGCCCCAGCATTTT. The rearrangement links TRBV27 to TRBJ1-5; D unresolved. Trimming cost V 3 bases and J 0 bases, with 6 bases left between them. The CDR3 runs to 14 residues. In germline, CDR1 is MNHEY, CDR2 SMNVEV (reference sequence).

This clonotype showed up just a few times. This chain's CDR3 is CASSQPGTSSQTQYF. In DNA, the CDR3 is TGTGCCAGCAGCCAACCCGGGACCTCGAGTCAGACCCAGTACTTC. The V gene is TRBV28, the J gene TRBJ2-5; D tentatively fits TRBD1 or TRBD2 (5 bases each). The V gene lost 6 bases and the J gene lost 6 bases, with 20 bases spanning the gap. Germline V gene data show CDR1 as MDHEN and CDR2 as SYDVKM. The CDR3 extends over 15 amino acids.

The J gene is TRBJ2-7, the V gene TRBV10-1; D tentatively reads TRBD1 or TRBD2 (5 bases each). Trimming left V 6 bases short and J 6 bases short, with 18 bases between. CDR1 and CDR2 from the germline V gene are WNHNN and SYGVQD (reference sequence). The CDR3 totals 14 residues. CDR3 sequence: CASSPRTGHREQYF. In nucleotides, the CDR3 is TGCGCCAGCAGCCCCAGGACGGGGCACCGCGAGCAGTACTTC.

The rearrangement links TRBV20-1 to TRBJ1-6; 8 bases are shared with TRBD1. Germline CDR1 DFQATT, CDR2 SNEGSKA (reference sequence). This CDR3 contains 16 residues. With 0 bases clipped from V and 9 bases from J, the junction kept 10 bases outside the gene matches. CDR3 residues: CSARDFTGGFVSPLHF. DNA of the CDR3: TGCAGTGCTAGAGATTTCACAGGGGGATTTGTTTCACCCCTCCACTTT.

This rearrangement joins TRBV27 to TRBJ1-6, with D uncertain. Germline V gene sequence: CDR1 MNHEY, CDR2 SMNVEV (reference sequence). V was pared by 3 bases and J by 2 bases, with 8 bases between. The CDR3 consists of 15 residues. The CDR3 nucleotides read TGTGCCAGCAGTTTTGGAACTCCCTATAATTCACCCCTCCACTTT. Translated: CASSFGTPYNSPLHF.

This clonotype turned up a few times. The chain employs TRBV20-1 and TRBJ2-4, with D maybe TRBD2 (5 bases). Germline lookup yields CDR1 DFQATT and CDR2 SNEGSKA (reference sequence). CDR3 size: 14 residues. V lost 0 bases and J lost 7, with 13 bases in between. The CDR3 loop reads CSARERPPGNIQYF. The CDR3 DNA sequence: TGCAGTGCTAGAGAAAGACCCCCGGGGAACATTCAGTACTTC.